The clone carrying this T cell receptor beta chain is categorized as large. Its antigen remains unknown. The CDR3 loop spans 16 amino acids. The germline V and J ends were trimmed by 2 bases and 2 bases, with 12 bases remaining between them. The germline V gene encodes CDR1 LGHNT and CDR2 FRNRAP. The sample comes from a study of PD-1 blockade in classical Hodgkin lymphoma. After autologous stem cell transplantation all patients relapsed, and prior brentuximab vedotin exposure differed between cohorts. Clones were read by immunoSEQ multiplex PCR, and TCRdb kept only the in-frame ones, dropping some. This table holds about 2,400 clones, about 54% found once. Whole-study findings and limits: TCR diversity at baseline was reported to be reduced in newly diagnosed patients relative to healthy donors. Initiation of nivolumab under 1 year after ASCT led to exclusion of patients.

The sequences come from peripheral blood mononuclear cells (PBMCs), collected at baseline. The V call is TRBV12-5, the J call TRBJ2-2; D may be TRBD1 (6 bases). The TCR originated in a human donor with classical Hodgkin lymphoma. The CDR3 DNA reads TGTGCTAGTGGTTTGATCCGGGACATAAACACCGGGGAGCTGTTTTTT. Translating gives CASGLIRDINTGELFF.